This TCR beta chain emerged from a study of blood T cells in healthy people across ages. Study findings and constraints: Observed TCR beta diversity showed a strong correlation with the percentage of naive T cells as measured by flow cytometry.

This clonotype was seen a handful of times. As yet, its antigen is unknown. CDR3 length equals 14 residues. In germline, CDR1 is MNHEY, CDR2 SVGAGI. V dropped 7 bases and J dropped 4 bases, with 17 bases sitting between them. Per-sample PBMC isolation yielded at least 7 million cells. Together with a sample-barcoded 5' primer, a J-beta primer mix was included in a second PCR lasting roughly 6 to 12 cycles. Carrying 12 random nucleotides, a template-switch adaptor labeled each individual cDNA molecule. A single record per CDR3 protein comes from TCRdb applying MiXCR to the 5' RACE reads. Of nearly 1 million distinct CDR3 sequences listed, 45% to 60% are singletons.

Sequencing was carried out using blood. This sequence was found in a woman aged 55-70 years in good health. This chain links TRBV6-5 with TRBJ2-7; TRBD2 might be the D (6 bases). CDR3 protein: CASTSTGGFYEQYF. In nucleotides, the CDR3 is TGTGCCAGCACCTCCACCGGGGGATTTTACGAGCAGTACTTC.